Below, one T cell receptor (beta chain) is given with its context. The target of this receptor is not known. No much larger clonotype is one base removed from it; base qualities were not supplied. Including the terminal cysteine and phenylalanine, the CDR3 comprises 16 residues. Only the CDR3 part of the read is kept: 48 bases, read in frame from the first base. Based on the germline V gene, the CDR1 and CDR2 sequences are SGHRS and YFSETQ. From V the trimming removes 0 bases and from J it removes 8 bases, while the gene matches leave 9 bases of the junction unaccounted for. The data stem from a study of T cell responses to AZD1222 COVID-19 vaccine (dated by TCRdb to the early 2020s). General notes on the study: AZD1222 recipients given second doses at about 4 weeks or at about 12 weeks were pooled, since spike-specific TCR depth and breadth were not found to differ between the two schedules. Trial participants were enrolled into age subgroups of 18-55, 56-69 and 70-plus years, which contained around 150, 29 and 61 TCR-sequenced participants, respectively. TCR sequencing covered 233 trial participants: 200 to 210 given two doses of AZD1222 and 26 given two doses of MenACWY control vaccine.

The time point label on this specimen signifies: baseline before first vaccination. Vaccinee samples were obtained from the UK trials COV001 and COV002, which included a single-blind randomized controlled phase 2/3 trial of AZD1222 (ChAdOx1 nCoV-19) in healthy adults. Trial participant PBMC samples were collected at day 0 and day 28 after the second dose for TCRbeta chain sequencing. The CDR3 regions of human TCRbeta chains were analyzed by immunosequencing. On the authors' methods: TCRs in the repertoires were matched against a reference library of SARS-CoV-2-specific TCRs that had been generated with the MIRA antigen-specificity platform. Breadth was defined as the fraction of unique TCRs that were SARS-CoV-2-associated. Depth was defined as the fraction of total T cells that were SARS-CoV-2-associated. Each spike-specific TCR was assigned to its reactive spike region and to a CD4 or CD8 class using the MIRA data. Log10-transformed breadth and depth values were compared by one-way ANOVA with Sidak's multiple comparisons tests. TCRdb took over this immuneACCESS table, retaining in-frame rearrangements with V and J assigned. Such tables are incomplete; in checked studies, under half of the missing clones stem from an unresolved V gene, and the remainder is unexplained. D and trimming were read from the DNA, whereas the V and J calls and clone size are those reported in that table. This sample lists approximately 90,000 clones; 91% were detected once. The ten largest clones capture around 8.1% of the sample.

Overall results and qualifications from the work: Only five to seven AZD1222 recipients were SARS-CoV-2 seropositive at baseline, limiting conclusions about previously exposed vaccinees. Participants were mostly white British, with more females than males. The authors suggested clonal diversity may have been underestimated. A significant rise in spike-specific TCR breadth and depth was observed after two AZD1222 doses relative to day 0 and relative to MenACWY recipients. CD4 TCRs associated with the vaccine covered the entire spike protein, and the dominant responses were in regions 160-218 and 743-854. Because no day 14 peak-response samples were available, the repertoires could be characterized only after the peak T cell response. The 56-69-year group was small, and its depth increase did not reach significance, likely because of low power. Reportedly, almost half of the unique spike-specific TCRs recognized epitopes lying outside the regions that are mutated in the B.1.351 and B.1.1.7 variants.

Recombination connected TRBV5-1 to TRBJ2-1, and TRBD2 matches 9 of the central bases. The TCR comes from an adult in good health. Sample: peripheral blood, taken on day 0 of AZD1222 vaccination. The DNA sequence is as follows: TGCGCCAGCAGCTTGGCCACACTAGCGGGTGGGGATGAGCAGTTCTTC. This sequence encodes CASSLATLAGGDEQFF.